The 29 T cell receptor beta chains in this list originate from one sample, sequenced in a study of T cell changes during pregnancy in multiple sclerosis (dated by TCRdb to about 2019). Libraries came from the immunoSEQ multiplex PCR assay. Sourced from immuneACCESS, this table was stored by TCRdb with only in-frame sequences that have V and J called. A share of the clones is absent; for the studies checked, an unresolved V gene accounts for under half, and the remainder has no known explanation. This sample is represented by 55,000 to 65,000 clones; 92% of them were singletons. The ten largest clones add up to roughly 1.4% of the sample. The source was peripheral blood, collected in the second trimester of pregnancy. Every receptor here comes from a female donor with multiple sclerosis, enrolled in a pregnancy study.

CDR3 residues: CASSIATGRGNYGYTF. CDR3 coding DNA: TGTGCCAGTAGTATAGCAACCGGCCGAGGGAACTATGGCTACACCTTC. The rearrangement joins TRBV19 to TRBJ1-2; D remains ambiguous. V gave up 1 base and J gave up 2 bases, with 14 bases separating them. The CDR3 sequence is 16 residues long. Germline assignment: CDR1 LNHDA and CDR2 SQIVND (reference sequence).

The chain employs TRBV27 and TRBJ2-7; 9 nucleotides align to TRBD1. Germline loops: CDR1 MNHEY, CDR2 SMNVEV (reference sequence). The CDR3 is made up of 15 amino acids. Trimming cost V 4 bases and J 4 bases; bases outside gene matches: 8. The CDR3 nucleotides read TGTGCCAGCAGTTCCGCCCGACAGGGGGTGTACGAGCAGTACTTC. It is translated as CASSSARQGVYEQYF.

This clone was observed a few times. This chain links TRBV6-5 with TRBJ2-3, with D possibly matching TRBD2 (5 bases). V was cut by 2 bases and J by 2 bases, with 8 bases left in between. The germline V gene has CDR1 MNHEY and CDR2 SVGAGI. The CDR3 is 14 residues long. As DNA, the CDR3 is TGTGCCAGCAGTTACATCGGGGTCACAGATACGCAGTATTTT. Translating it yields CASSYIGVTDTQYF.

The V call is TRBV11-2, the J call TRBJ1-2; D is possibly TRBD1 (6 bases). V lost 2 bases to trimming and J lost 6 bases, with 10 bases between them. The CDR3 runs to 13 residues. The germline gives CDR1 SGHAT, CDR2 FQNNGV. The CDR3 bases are TGTGCCAGCAGCTTACAGGGGTCCGATGGCTACACCTTC. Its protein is CASSLQGSDGYTF.

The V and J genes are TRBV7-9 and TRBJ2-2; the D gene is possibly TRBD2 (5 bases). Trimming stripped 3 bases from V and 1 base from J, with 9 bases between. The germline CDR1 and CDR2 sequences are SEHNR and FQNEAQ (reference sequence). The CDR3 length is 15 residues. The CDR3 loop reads CASSFSGVNTGELFF. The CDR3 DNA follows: TGTGCCAGCAGCTTTTCCGGGGTGAACACCGGGGAGCTGTTTTTT.

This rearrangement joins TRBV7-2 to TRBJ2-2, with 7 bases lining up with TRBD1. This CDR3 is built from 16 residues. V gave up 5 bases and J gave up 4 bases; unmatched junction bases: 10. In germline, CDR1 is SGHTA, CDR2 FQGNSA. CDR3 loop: CASSVIGGQLTGELFF. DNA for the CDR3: TGTGCCAGCAGCGTCATAGGGGGACAGCTCACCGGGGAGCTGTTTTTT. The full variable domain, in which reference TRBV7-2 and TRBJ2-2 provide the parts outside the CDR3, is GAGVSQSPSNKVTEKGKDVELRCDPISGHTALYWYRQSLGQGLEFLIYFQGNSAPDKSGLPSDRFSAERTGGSVSTLTIQRTQQEDSAVYLCASSVIGGQLTGELFFGEGSRLTVL.

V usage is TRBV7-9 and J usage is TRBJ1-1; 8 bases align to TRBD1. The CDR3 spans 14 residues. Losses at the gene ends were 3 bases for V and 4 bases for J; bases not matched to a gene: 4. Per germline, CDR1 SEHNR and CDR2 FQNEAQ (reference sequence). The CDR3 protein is CASSFATGGTEAFF. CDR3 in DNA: TGTGCCAGCAGCTTTGCAACAGGGGGCACTGAAGCTTTCTTT.

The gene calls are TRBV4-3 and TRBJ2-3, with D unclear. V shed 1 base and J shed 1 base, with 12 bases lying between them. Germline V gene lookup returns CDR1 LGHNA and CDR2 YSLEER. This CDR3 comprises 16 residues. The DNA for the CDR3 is TGCGCCAGCAGCCAAGGTGTTGAGTTCGGCACAGATACGCAGTATTTT. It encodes CASSQGVEFGTDTQYF.

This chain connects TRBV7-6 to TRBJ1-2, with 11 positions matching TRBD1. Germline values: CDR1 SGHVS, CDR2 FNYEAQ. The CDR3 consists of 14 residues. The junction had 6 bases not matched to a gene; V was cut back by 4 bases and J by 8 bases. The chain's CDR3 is CASSSGQGAEGYTF. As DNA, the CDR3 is TGTGCCAGCAGCTCCGGACAGGGGGCCGAGGGCTACACCTTC.

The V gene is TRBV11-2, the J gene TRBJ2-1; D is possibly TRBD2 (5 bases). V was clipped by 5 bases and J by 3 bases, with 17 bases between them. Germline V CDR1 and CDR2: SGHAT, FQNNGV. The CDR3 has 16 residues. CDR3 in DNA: TGTGCCAGCAGCCCGGGGAAGTACCATAGCTACAATGAGCAGTTCTTC. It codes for CASSPGKYHSYNEQFF. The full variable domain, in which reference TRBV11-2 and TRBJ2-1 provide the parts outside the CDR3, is EAGVAQSPRYKIIEKRQSVAFWCNPISGHATLYWYQQILGQGPKLLIQFQNNGVVDDSQLPKDRFSAERLKGVDSTLKIQPAKLEDSAVYLCASSPGKYHSYNEQFFGPGTRLTVL.

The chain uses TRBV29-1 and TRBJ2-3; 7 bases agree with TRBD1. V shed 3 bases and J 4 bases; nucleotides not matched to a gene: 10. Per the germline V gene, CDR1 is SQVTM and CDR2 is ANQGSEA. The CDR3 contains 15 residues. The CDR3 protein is CSVEILGQGADTQYF. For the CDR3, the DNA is TGCAGCGTTGAGATTTTGGGGCAGGGGGCAGATACGCAGTATTTT.

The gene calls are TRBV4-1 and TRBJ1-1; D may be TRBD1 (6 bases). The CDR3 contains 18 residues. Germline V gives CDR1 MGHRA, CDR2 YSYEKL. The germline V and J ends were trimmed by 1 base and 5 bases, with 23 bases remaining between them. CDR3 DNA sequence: TGCGCCAGCAGCCAAGCTGCCGCGGCGGGGGGGCTGGGGACTGAAGCTTTCTTT. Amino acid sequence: CASSQAAAAGGLGTEAFF.

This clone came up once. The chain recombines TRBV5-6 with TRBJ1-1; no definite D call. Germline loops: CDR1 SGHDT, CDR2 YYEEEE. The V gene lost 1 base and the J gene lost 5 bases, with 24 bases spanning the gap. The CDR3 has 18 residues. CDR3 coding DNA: TGTGCCAGCAGCTTGAGGTACGGTTTACGGGCAGGAGGTACTGAAGCTTTCTTT. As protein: CASSLRYGLRAGGTEAFF.

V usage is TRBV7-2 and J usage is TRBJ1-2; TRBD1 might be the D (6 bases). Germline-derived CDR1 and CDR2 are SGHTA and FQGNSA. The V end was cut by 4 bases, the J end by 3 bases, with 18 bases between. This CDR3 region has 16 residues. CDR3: CASSSPSTGAHYGYTF. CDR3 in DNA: TGTGCCAGCAGCTCGCCCTCGACAGGTGCACACTATGGCTACACCTTC.

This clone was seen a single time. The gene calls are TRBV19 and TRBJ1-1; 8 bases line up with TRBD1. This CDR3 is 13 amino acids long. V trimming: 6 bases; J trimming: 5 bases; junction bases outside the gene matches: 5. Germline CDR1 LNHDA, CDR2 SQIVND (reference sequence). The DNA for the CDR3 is TGTGCCAGTAGCACGGACAGGGAAACTGAAGCTTTCTTT. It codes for CASSTDRETEAFF.

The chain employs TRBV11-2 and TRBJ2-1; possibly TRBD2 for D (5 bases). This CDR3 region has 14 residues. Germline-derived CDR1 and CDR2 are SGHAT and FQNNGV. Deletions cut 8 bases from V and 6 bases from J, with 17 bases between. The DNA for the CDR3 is TGTGCCAGCGCGTCAGCGGACGCCTCCAATGAGCAGTTCTTC. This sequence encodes CASASADASNEQFF.

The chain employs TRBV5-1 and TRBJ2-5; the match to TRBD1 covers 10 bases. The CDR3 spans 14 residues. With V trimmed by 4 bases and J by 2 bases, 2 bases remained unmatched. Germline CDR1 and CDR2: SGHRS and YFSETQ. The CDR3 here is CASSEGQGQETQYF. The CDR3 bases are TGCGCCAGCAGCGAGGGACAGGGGCAAGAGACCCAGTACTTC.

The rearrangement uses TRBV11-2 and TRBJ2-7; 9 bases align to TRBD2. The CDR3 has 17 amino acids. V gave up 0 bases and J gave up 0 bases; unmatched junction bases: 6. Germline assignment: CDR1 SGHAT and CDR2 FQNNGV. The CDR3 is CASSLDDLGLASYEQYF. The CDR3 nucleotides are TGTGCCAGCAGCTTAGACGACCTGGGACTAGCCTCCTACGAGCAGTACTTC.

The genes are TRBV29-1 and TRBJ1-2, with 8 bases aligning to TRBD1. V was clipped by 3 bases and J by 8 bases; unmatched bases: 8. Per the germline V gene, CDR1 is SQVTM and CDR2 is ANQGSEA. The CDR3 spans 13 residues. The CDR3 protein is CSVDGQGAIGYTF. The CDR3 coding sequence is TGCAGCGTTGATGGCCAGGGGGCAATCGGCTACACCTTC. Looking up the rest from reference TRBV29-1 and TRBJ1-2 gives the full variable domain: SAVISQKPSRDICQRGTSLTIQCQVDSQVTMMFWYRQQPGQSLTLIATANQGSEATYESGFVIDKFPISRPNLTFSTLTVSNMSPEDSSIYLCSVDGQGAIGYTFGSGTRLTVV.

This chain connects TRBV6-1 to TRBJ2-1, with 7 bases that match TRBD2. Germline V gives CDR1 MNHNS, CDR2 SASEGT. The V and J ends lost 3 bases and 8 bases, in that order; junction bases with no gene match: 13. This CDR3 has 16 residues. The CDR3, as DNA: TGTGCCAGCAGTGAGTTAAGCGGGATCAGTGGTTATGAGCAGTTCTTC. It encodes CASSELSGISGYEQFF.

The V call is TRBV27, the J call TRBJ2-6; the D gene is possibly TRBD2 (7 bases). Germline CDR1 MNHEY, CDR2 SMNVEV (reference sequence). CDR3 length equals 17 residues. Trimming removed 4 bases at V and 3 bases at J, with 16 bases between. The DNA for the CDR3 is TGTGCCAGCAGTTATTTGGGGGCGGGGGATGGGGCCAACGTCCTGACTTTC. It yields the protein CASSYLGAGDGANVLTF.

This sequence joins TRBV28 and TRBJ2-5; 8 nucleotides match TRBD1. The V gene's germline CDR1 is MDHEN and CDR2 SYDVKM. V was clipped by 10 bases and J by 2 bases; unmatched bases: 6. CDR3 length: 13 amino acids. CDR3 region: CATNRGAQETQYF. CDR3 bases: TGTGCCACGAACAGGGGGGCTCAAGAGACCCAGTACTTC.

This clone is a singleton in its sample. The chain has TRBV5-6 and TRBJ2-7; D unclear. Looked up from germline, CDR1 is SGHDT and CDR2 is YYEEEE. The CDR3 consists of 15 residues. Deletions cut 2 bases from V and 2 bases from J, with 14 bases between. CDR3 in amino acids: CASSLYTGQAYEQYF. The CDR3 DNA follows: TGTGCCAGCAGCTTATATACTGGGCAGGCCTACGAGCAGTACTTC.

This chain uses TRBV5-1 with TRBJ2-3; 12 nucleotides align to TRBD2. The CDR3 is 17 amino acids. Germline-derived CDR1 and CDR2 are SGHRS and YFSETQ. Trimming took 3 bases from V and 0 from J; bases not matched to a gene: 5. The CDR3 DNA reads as TGCGCCAGCAGCTCCAGGACTAGCGGGGATAGCACAGATACGCAGTATTTT. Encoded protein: CASSSRTSGDSTDTQYF.

CDR3 DNA sequence: TGTGCCTGGAGTGTGGGGCGGCACACCGGGGAGCTGTTTTTT. Its protein is CAWSVGRHTGELFF. The chain has TRBV30 and TRBJ2-2; weak D call: TRBD1 (5 bases). Germline V gene sequence: CDR1 GTSNPN, CDR2 SVGIG (reference sequence). The V end was cut by 0 bases, the J end by 3 bases, with 8 bases between. The CDR3 runs 14 residues.

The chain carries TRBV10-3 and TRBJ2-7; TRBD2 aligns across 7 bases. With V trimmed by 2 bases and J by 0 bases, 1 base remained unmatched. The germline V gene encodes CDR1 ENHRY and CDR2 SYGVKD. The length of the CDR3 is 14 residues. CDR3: CAISEGDYSYEQYF. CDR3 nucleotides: TGTGCCATCAGTGAGGGGGACTACTCCTACGAGCAGTACTTC.

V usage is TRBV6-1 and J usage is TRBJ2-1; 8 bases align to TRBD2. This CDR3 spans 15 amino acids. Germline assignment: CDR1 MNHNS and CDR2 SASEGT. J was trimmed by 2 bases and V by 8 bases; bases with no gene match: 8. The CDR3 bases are TGTGCCAGCGGAGACGGAGCGGGAGCCTACAATGAGCAGTTCTTC. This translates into CASGDGAGAYNEQFF.

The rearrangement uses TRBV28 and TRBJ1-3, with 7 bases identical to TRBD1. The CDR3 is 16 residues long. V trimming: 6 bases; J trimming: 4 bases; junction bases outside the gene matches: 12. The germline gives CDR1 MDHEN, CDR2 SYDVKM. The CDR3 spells CASRLQGGYTGNTIYF. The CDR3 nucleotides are TGTGCCAGCAGGCTCCAAGGGGGCTACACCGGAAACACCATATATTTT.

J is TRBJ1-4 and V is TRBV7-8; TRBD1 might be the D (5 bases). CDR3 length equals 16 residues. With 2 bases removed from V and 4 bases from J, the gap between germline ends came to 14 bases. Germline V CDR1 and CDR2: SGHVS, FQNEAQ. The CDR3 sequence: CASSLTPGGFNEKLFF. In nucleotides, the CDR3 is TGTGCCAGCAGCTTAACCCCCGGGGGGTTTAATGAAAAACTGTTTTTT.